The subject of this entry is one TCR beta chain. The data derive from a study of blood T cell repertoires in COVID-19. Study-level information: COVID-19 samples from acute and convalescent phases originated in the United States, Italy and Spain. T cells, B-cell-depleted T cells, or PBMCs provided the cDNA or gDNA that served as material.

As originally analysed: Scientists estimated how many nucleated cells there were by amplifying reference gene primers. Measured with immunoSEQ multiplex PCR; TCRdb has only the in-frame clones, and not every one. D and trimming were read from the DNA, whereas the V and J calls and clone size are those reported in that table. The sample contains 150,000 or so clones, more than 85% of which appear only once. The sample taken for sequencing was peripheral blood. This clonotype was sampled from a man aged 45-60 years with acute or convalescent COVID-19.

CDR3 in DNA: TGTGCCAGCAGCCGACATAGGAGCGGGAGCTCCTACAATGAGCAGTTCTTC. Its translation: CASSRHRSGSSYNEQFF. The chain employs TRBV3-1 (or the pseudogene TRBV3-2) and TRBJ2-1; 8 nucleotides line up with TRBD2. This CDR3 contains 17 residues. In germline, CDR1 is LGHDT, CDR2 YNNKEL (reference sequence). The V and J ends lost 4 bases and 0 bases, in that order; junction bases with no gene match: 8.